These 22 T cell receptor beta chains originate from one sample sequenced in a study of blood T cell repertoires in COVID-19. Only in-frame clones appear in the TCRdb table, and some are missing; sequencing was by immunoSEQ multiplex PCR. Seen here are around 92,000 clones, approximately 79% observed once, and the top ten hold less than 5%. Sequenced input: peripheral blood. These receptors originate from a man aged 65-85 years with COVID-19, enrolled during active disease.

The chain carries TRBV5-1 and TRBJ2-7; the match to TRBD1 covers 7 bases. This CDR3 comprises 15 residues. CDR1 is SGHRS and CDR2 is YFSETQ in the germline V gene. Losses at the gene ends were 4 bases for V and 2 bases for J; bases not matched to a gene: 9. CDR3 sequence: CASSKQQGLAYEQYF. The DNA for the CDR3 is TGCGCCAGCAGCAAACAACAGGGGCTGGCCTACGAGCAGTACTTC. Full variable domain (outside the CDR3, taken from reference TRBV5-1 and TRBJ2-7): KAGVTQTPRYLIKTRGQQVTLSCSPISGHRSVSWYQQTPGQGLQFLFEYFSETQRNKGNFPGRFSGRQFSNSRSEMNVSTLELGDSALYLCASSKQQGLAYEQYFGPGTRLTVT.

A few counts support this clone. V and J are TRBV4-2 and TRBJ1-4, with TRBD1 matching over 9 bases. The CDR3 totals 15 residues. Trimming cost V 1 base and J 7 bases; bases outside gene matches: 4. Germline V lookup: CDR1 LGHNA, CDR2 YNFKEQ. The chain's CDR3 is CASSQAGQGSEKLFF. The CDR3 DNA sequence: TGTGCCAGCAGCCAAGCGGGACAGGGAAGTGAAAAACTGTTTTTT.

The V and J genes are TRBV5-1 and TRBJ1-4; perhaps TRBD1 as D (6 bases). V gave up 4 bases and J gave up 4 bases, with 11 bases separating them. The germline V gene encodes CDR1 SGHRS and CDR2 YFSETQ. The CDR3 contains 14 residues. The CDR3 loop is CASSPRTVNEKLFF. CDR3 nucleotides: TGCGCCAGCAGCCCCAGGACAGTTAATGAAAAACTGTTTTTT.

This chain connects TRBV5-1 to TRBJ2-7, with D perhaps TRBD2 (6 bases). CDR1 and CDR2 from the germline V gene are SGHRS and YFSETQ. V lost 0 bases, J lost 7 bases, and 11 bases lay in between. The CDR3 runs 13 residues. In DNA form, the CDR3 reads TGCGCCAGCAGCTTGGGTGGGACTTGGGAGCAGTACTTC. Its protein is CASSLGGTWEQYF.

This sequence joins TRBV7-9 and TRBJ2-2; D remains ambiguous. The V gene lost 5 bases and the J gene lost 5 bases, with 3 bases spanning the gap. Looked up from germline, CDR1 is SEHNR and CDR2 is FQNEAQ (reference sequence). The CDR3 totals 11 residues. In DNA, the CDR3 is TGTGCCAGCAGCATAACCGGGGAGCTGTTTTTT. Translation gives CASSITGELFF.

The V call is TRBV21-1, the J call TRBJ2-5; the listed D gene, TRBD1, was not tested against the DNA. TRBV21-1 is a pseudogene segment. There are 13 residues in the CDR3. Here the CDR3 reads CAVRRTGRETQYF. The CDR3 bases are TGTGCCGTCCGCCGGACAGGGCGAGAGACCCAGTACTTC.

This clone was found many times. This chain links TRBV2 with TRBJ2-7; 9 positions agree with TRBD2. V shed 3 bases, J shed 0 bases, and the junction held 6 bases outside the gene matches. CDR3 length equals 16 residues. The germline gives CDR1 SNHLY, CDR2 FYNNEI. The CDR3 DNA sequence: TGTGCCAGCAGTGACAGGAGACTAGCGGCCTCCTACGAGCAGTACTTC. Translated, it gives CASSDRRLAASYEQYF.

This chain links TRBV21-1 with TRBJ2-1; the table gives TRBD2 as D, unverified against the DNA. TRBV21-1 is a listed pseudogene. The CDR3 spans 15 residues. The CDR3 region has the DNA TGTGCCAGCAGCGCTCGGCCCCCCGGGAATAATGAGCAGTTCTTC. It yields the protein CASSARPPGNNEQFF.

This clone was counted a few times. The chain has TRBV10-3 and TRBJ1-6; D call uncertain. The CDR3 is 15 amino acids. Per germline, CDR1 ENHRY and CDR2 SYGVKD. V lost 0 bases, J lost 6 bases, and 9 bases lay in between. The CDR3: CAISESLTGNSPLHF. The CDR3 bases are TGTGCCATCAGTGAGTCTCTTACTGGTAATTCACCCCTCCACTTT.

CDR3 sequence: CASSSYQETQYF. Here the CDR3 DNA reads TGTGCCAGCAGCTCGTACCAAGAGACCCAGTACTTC. The rearrangement links TRBV9 to TRBJ2-5; the D is unclear. This CDR3 contains 12 residues. CDR1 is SGDLS and CDR2 is YYNGEE in the germline V gene. The V end lost 4 bases, the J end lost 0 bases, and 4 bases lay between the germline ends.

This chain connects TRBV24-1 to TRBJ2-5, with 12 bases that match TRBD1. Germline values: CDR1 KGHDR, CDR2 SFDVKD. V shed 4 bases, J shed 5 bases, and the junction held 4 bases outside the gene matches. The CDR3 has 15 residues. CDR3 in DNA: TGTGCCACCAGTGAACCCGGGACAGGGGGCGAGACCCAGTACTTC. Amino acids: CATSEPGTGGETQYF.

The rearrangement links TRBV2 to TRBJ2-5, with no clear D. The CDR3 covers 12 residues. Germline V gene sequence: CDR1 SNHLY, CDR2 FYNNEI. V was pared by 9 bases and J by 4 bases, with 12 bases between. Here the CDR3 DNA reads TGTGCCAGTACTCGGGTGTCAGAGACCCAGTACTTC. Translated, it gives CASTRVSETQYF.

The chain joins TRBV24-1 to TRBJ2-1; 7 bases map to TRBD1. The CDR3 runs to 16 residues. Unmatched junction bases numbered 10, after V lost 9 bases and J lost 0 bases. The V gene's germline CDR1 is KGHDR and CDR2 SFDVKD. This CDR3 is CATSTPTGYSYNEQFF. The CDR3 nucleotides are TGTGCCACCTCAACCCCGACAGGGTACTCCTACAATGAGCAGTTCTTC.

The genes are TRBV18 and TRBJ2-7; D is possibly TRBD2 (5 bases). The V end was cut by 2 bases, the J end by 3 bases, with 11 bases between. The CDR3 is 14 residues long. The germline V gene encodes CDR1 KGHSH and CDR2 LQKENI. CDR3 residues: CASSPAPRDYEQYF. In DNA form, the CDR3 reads TGTGCCAGCTCACCAGCCCCCCGGGACTACGAGCAGTACTTC. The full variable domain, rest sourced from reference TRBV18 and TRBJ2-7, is NAGVMQNPRHLVRRRGQEARLRCSPMKGHSHVYWYRQLPEEGLKFMVYLQKENIIDESGMPKERFSAEFPKEGPSILRIQQVVRGDSAAYFCASSPAPRDYEQYFGPGTRLTVT.

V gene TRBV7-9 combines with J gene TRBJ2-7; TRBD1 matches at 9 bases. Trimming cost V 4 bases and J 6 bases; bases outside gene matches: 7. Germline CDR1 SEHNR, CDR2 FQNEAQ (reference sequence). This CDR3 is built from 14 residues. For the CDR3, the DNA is TGTGCCAGCAGCTCGGACAGGGGATTGATCGAGCAGTACTTC. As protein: CASSSDRGLIEQYF.

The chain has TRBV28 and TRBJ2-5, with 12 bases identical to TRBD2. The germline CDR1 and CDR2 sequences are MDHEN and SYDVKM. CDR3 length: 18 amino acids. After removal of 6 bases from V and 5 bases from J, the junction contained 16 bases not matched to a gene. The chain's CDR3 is CASRLSGLAGPGGETQYF. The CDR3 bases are TGTGCCAGCAGACTCTCGGGACTAGCGGGTCCGGGGGGGGAGACCCAGTACTTC.

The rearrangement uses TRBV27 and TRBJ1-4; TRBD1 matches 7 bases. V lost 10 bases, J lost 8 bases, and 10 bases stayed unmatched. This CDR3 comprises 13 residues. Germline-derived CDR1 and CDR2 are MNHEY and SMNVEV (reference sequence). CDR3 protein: CATSGTVSEKLFF. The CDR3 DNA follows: TGTGCCACCTCCGGGACAGTGAGCGAAAAACTGTTTTTT.

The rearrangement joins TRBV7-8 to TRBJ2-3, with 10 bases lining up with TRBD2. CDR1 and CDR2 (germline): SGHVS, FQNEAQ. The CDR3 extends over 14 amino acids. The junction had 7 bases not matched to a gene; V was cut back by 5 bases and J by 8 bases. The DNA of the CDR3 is TGTGCCAGCAGCCGAGCGGGAGGGCCGGTTACGCAGTATTTT. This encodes CASSRAGGPVTQYF.

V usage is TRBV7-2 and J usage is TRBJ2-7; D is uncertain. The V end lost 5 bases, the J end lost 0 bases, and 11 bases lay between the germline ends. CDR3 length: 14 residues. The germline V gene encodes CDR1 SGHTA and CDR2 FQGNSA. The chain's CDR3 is CASSEAARSYEQYF. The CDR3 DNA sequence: TGTGCCAGCAGCGAGGCGGCCCGCTCCTACGAGCAGTACTTC.

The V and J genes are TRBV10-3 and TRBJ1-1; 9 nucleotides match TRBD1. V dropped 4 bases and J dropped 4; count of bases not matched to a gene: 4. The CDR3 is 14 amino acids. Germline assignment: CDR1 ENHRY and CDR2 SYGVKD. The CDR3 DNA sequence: TGTGCCATCAGTGGAGGGACAGGGCTCACTGAAGCTTTCTTT. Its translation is CAISGGTGLTEAFF.

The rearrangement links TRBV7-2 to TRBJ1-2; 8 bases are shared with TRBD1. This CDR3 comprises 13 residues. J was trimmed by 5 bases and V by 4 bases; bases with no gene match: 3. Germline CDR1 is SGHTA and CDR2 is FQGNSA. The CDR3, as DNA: TGTGCCAGCAGCTACCAGGGGGCTTATGGCTACACCTTC. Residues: CASSYQGAYGYTF. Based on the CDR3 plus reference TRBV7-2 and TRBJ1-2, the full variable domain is GAGVSQSPSNKVTEKGKDVELRCDPISGHTALYWYRQSLGQGLEFLIYFQGNSAPDKSGLPSDRFSAERTGGSVSTLTIQRTQQEDSAVYLCASSYQGAYGYTFGSGTRLTVV.

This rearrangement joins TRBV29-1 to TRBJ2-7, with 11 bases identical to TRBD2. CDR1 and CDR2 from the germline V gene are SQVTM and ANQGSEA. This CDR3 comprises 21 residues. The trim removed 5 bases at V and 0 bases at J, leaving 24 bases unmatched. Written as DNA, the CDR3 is TGCAGCGTTCAAGGAGGCTACCCCTCCCGGACTAGCGGGCTTCTCTCCTACGAGCAGTACTTC. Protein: CSVQGGYPSRTSGLLSYEQYF.